This TCR beta chain was retrieved from a study of T cell repertoires in cytomegalovirus infection. Looking at the study overall: Well-studied HLA-B-restricted CMV epitopes were used in the study alongside recently identified HLA-C-restricted ones. Matching HLA type, along with CMV infection, was indicated by public TCR beta signatures.

TCRdb analysed the reads with MiXCR anew, one entry per CDR3 protein. This table has 700,000 to 850,000 distinct CDR3 sequences, less than 35% appearing once. This clonotype was recorded a few times. The antigen remains undetermined. Study-wide points: Dominating the ex vivo response were TCR beta clonotypes that were CMV-specific and HLA-C-restricted. Based on cumulative public TCR beta family frequency, carriers of CMV plus the relevant HLA were identified.

Per germline, CDR1 MNHNS and CDR2 SASEGT. The CDR3 is 12 amino acids. V was shortened by 6 bases and J by 3 bases, with 9 bases between the two germline ends. This receptor was identified in a human donor in good health (CMV status not recorded). Some clones in this sample may be carry-over from other donors' samples. Sequences were derived from cultured CD8+ T cells from PBMCs, sampled from culture after CMV antigen stimulation. The gene calls are TRBV6-1 and TRBJ2-7; tentatively, D is TRBD1 (6 bases). CDR3 region: CASRDRHYEQYV. The CDR3 nucleotides read TGTGCCAGCAGGGACAGACACTACGAGCAGTACGTC.